The clone carrying this T cell receptor (beta chain) was counted many times. As yet, its antigen is unknown. The source of the sample is a study of identical twins. Notes on the study in general: Interpretation of the results relied on cross-sectional statistical analysis and not on following the same donors.

A single record per CDR3 protein comes from TCRdb applying MiXCR to the 5' RACE reads. The profile shows a few hundred thousand distinct CDR3 sequences, more than 20% of them singletons. The CDR3 totals 16 residues. Trimming took 5 bases from V and 3 from J; bases not matched to a gene: 12. Another study also made use of these data, one on T cells expressing NK-cell markers. That source adds: Restricting sorting to alpha-beta TCR T cells was achieved in several experiments by an anti-gamma-delta TCR antibody. No clear determination of HCMV specificity was made for expanded NKG2C+ T cell clones.

This rearrangement joins TRBV12-3 or TRBV12-4 to TRBJ2-7; 8 positions match TRBD2. The material sequenced was CD4+ T cells sorted from blood. This clonotype originated in a young woman in good health. Here the CDR3 DNA reads TGTGCCAGCAGTACACAAAGAAGCGGGAGAGGCTACGAGCAGTACTTC. Protein: CASSTQRSGRGYEQYF.